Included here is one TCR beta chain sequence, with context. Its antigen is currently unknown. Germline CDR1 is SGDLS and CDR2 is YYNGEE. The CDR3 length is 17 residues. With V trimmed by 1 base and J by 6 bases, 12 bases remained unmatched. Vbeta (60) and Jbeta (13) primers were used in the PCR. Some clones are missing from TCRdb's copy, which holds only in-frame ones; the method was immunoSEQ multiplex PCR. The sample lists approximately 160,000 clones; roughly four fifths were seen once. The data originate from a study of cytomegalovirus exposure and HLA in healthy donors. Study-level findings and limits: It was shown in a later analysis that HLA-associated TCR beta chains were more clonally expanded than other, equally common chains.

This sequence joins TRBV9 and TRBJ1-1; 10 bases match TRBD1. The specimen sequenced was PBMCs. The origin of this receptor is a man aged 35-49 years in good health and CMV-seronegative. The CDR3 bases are TGTGCCAGCAGCGTATCCCACGGACAGGGGGGAACGGCTGAAGCTTTCTTT. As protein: CASSVSHGQGGTAEAFF. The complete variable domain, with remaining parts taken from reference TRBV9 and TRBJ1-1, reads DSGVTQTPKHLITATGQRVTLRCSPRSGDLSVYWYQQSLDQGLQFLIQYYNGEERAKGNILERFSAQQFPDLHSELNLSSLELGDSALYFCASSVSHGQGGTAEAFFGQGTRLTVV.